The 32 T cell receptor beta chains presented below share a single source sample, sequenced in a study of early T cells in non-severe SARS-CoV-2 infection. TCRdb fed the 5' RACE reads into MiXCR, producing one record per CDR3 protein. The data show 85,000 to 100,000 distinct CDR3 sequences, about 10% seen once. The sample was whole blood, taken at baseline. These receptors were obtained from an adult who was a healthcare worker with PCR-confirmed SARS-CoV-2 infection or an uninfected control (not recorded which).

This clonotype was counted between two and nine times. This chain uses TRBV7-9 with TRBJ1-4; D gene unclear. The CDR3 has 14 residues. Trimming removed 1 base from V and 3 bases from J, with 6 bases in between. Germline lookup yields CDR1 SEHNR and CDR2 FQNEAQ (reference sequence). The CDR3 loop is CASSLVGANEKLFF. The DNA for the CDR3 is TGTGCCAGCAGCTTAGTTGGGGCTAATGAAAAACTGTTTTTT.

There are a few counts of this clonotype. The CDR3 protein is CSGLNWADTEAFF. CDR3 bases: TGCAGTGGCCTTAATTGGGCGGACACTGAAGCTTTCTTT. The chain has TRBV20-1 and TRBJ1-1; the D is unclear. The CDR3 covers 13 residues. Trimming removed 7 bases at V and 3 bases at J, with 15 bases between. Germline V gene data show CDR1 as DFQATT and CDR2 as SNEGSKA (reference sequence).

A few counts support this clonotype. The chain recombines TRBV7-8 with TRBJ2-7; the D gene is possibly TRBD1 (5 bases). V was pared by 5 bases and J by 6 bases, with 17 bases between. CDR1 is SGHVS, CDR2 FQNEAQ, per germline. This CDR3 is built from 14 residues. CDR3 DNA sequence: TGTGCCAGCAGCCCCGGGTCAGGGCCGACCGAGCAGTACTTC. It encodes CASSPGSGPTEQYF.

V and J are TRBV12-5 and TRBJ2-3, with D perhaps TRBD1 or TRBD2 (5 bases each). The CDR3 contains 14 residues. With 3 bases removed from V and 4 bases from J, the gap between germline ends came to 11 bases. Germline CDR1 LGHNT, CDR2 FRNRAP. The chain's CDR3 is CASGFGPGPDTQYF. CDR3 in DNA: TGTGCTAGTGGTTTCGGGCCGGGACCAGATACGCAGTATTTT.

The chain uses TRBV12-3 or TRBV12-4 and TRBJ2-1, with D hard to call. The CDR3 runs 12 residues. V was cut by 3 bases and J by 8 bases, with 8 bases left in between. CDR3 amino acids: CASSLLVDEQFF. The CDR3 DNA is TGTGCCAGCAGTTTGCTGGTGGATGAGCAGTTCTTC.

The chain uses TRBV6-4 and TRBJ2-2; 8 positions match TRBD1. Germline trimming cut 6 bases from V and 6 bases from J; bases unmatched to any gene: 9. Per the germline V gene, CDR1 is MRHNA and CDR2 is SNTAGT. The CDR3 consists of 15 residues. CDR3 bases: TGTGCCAGCAGCGAAACAGGGGGTGAGGCCGGGGAGCTGTTTTTT. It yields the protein CASSETGGEAGELFF.

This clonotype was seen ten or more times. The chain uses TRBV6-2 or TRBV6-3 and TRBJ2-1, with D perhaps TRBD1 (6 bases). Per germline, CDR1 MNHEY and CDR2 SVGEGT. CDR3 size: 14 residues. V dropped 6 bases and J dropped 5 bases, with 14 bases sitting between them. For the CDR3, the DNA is TGTGCCAGCAGCTCTCAGGGGCGCAACAATGAGCAGTTCTTC. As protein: CASSSQGRNNEQFF.

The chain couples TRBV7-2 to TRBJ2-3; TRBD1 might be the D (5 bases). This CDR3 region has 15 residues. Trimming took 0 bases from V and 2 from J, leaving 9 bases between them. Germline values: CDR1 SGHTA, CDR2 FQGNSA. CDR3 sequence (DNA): TGTGCCAGCAGCTTAGCAGTGACAGTCACAGATACGCAGTATTTT. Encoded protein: CASSLAVTVTDTQYF.

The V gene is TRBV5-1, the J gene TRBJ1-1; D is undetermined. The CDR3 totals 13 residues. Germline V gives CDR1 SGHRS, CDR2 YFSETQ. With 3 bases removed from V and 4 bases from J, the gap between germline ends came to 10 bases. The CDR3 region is CASSSGGPTEAFF. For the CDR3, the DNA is TGCGCCAGCAGCTCGGGAGGCCCCACTGAAGCTTTCTTT.

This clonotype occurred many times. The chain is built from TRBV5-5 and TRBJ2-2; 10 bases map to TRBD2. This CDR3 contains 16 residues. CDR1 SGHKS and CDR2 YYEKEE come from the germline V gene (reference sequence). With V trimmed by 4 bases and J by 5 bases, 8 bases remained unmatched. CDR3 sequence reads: CASSRATSGITGELFF. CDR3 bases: TGTGCCAGCAGCCGAGCCACTAGCGGGATAACCGGGGAGCTGTTTTTT.

The CDR3 protein is CASSLIRTAYEQYF. The CDR3 DNA follows: TGTGCCAGCAGCCTCATCAGGACAGCCTACGAGCAGTACTTC. This chain uses TRBV3-1 with TRBJ2-7; D is perhaps TRBD1 (6 bases). This CDR3 spans 14 amino acids. Trimming took off 4 bases at V and 2 bases at J, with 12 bases between the two ends. Germline V CDR1 and CDR2: LGHDT, YNNKEL (reference sequence).

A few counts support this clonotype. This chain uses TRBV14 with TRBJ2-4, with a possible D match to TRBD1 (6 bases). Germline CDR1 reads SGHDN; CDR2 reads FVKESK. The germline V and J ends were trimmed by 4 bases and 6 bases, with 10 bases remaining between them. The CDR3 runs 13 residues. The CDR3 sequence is CASSLGTTNIQYF. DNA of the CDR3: TGTGCCAGCAGCCTGGGGACAACAAACATTCAGTACTTC.

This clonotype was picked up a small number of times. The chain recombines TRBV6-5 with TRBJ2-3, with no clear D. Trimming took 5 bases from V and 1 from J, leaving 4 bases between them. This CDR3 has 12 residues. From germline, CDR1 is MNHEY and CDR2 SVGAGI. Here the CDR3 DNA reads TGTGCCAGCAGTCAGGGCACAGATACGCAGTATTTT. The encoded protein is CASSQGTDTQYF.

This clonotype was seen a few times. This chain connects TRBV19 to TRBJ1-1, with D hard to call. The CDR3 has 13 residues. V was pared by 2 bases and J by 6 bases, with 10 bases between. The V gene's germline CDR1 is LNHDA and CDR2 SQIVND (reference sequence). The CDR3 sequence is CASSIRHGPEAFF. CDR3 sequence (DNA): TGTGCCAGTAGTATACGACATGGCCCTGAAGCTTTCTTT.

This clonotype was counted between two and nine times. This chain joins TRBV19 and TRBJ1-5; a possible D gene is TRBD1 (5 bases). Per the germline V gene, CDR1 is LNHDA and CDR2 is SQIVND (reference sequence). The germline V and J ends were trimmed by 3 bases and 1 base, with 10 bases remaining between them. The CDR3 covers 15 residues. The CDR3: CASSISGGSNQPQHF. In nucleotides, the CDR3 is TGTGCCAGTAGTATTAGCGGGGGGAGCAATCAGCCCCAGCATTTT.

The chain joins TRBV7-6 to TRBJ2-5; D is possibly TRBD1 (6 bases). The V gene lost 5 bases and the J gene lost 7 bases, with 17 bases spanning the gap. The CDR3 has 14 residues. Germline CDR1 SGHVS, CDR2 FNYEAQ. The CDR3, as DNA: TGTGCCAGCAGCCCGGGACATATCCAGGGGACCCAGTACTTC. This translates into CASSPGHIQGTQYF.

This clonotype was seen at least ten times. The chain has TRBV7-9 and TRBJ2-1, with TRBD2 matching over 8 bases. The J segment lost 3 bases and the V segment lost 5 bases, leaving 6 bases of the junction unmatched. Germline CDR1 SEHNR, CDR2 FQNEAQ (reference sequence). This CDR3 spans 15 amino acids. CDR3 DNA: TGTGCCAGCAGCCTCAGCGGGGGAAGCTACAATGAGCAGTTCTTC. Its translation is CASSLSGGSYNEQFF.

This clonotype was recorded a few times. CDR3 in DNA: TGCAGTGCTAGAGGGGCCGGGACAGGGGCCTTAATGAACACTGAAGCTTTCTTT. It specifies CSARGAGTGALMNTEAFF. The chain recombines TRBV20-1 with TRBJ1-1; 10 nucleotides align to TRBD1. Trimming at V came to 1 base and at J to 0 bases, leaving 11 bases not matched to a gene. Per the germline V gene, CDR1 is DFQATT and CDR2 is SNEGSKA (reference sequence). CDR3 size: 18 residues.

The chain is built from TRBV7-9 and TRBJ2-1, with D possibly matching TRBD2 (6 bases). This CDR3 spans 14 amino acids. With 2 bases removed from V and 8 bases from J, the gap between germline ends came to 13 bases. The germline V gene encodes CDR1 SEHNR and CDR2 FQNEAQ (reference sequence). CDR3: CASSLTGVEDEQFF. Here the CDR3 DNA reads TGTGCCAGCAGCTTAACGGGGGTAGAGGATGAGCAGTTCTTC.

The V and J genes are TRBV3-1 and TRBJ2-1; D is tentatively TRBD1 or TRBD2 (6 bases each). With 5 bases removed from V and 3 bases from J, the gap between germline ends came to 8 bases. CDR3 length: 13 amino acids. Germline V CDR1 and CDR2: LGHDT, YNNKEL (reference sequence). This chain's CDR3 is CASSRGDYNEQFF. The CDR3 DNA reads TGTGCCAGCAGCAGGGGGGACTACAATGAGCAGTTCTTC.

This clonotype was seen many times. CDR3 protein: CAITRQGADNEAFF. As DNA, the CDR3 is TGTGCCATCACTAGACAGGGGGCTGATAATGAAGCTTTCTTT. The rearrangement joins TRBV10-3 to TRBJ1-1; TRBD1 agrees at 10 bases. Trimming at V came to 7 bases and at J to 7 bases, leaving 9 bases not matched to a gene. In germline, CDR1 is ENHRY, CDR2 SYGVKD. This CDR3 region has 14 residues.

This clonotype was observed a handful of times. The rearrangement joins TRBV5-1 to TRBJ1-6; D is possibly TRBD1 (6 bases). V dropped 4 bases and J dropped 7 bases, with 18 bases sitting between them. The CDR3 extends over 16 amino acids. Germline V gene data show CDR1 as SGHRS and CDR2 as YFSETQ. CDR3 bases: TGCGCCAGCAGCCCACACTATGGGGGGACAAATTCACCCCTCCACTTT. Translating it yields CASSPHYGGTNSPLHF.

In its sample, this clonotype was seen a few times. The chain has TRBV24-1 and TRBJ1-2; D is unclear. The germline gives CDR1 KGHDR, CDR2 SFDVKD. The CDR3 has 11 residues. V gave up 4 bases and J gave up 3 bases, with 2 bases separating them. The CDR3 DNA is TGTGCCACCAGTGACGACTATGGCTACACCTTC. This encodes CATSDDYGYTF.

Here the CDR3 DNA reads TGTGCCACCAGCAGAGCCACCCTACAGGCTGAAGCTTTCTTT. It yields the protein CATSRATLQAEAFF. The rearrangement uses TRBV15 and TRBJ1-1, with D maybe TRBD1 (5 bases). V was cut by 1 base and J by 6 bases, with 12 bases left in between. The CDR3 length is 14 residues. Germline assignment: CDR1 LNHNV and CDR2 YYDKDF (reference sequence). The full variable domain, in which reference TRBV15 and TRBJ1-1 provide the parts outside the CDR3, is DAMVIQNPRYQVTQFGKPVTLSCSQTLNHNVMYWYQQKSSQAPKLLFHYYDKDFNNEADTPDNFQSRRPNTSFCFLDIRSPGLGDTAMYLCATSRATLQAEAFFGQGTRLTVV.

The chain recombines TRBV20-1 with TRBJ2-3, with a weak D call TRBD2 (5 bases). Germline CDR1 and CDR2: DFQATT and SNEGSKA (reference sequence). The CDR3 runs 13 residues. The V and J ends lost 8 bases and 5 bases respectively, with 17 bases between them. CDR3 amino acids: CSPPLSGGDTQYF. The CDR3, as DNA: TGCAGTCCACCACTAAGCGGAGGAGATACGCAGTATTTT.

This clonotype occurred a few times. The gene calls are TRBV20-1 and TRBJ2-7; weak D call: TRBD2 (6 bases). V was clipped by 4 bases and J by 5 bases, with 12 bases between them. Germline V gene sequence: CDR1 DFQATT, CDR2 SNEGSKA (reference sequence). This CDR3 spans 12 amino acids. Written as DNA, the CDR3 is TGCAGTGCTACGGGAGTCTACCACGAGCAGTACTTC. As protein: CSATGVYHEQYF.

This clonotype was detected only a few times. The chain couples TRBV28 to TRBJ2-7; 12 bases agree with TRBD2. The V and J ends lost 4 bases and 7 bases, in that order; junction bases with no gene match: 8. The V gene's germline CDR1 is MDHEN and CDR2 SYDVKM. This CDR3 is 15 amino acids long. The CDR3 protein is CASSSRTSGIGEQYF. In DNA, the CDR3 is TGTGCCAGCAGTTCCCGGACTAGCGGGATAGGAGAGCAGTACTTC.

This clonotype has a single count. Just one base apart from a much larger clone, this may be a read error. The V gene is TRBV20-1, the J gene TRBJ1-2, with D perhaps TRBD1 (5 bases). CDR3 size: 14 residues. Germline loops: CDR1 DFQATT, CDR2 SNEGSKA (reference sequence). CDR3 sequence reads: CSAALGGERDGYSF. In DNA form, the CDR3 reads TGCAGTGCCGCCCTCGGAGGGGAAAGGGATGGCTACTCCTTC.

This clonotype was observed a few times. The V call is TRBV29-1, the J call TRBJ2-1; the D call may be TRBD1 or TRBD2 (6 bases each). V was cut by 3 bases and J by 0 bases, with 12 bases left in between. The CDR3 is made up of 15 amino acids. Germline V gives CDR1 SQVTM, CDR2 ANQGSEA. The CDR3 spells CSVERDMSSYNEQFF. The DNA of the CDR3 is TGCAGCGTTGAGCGGGACATGAGCTCCTACAATGAGCAGTTCTTC.

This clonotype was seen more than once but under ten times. This chain's CDR3 is CASSRRGGSSLNTGELFF. DNA for the CDR3: TGTGCCAGCAGCCGCCGGGGGGGCTCGTCCCTGAACACCGGGGAGCTGTTTTTT. The chain recombines TRBV11-2 with TRBJ2-2; 8 bases match TRBD2. CDR3 length: 18 residues. J lost 1 base, V lost 5 bases, and 12 bases had no gene match. Per germline, CDR1 SGHAT and CDR2 FQNNGV.

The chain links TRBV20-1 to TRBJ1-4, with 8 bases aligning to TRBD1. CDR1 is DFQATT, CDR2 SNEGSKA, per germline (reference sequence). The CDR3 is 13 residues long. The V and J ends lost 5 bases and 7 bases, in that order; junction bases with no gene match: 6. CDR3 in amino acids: CSAWTGTGEKLFF. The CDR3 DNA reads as TGCAGTGCTTGGACAGGGACAGGTGAAAAACTGTTTTTT.

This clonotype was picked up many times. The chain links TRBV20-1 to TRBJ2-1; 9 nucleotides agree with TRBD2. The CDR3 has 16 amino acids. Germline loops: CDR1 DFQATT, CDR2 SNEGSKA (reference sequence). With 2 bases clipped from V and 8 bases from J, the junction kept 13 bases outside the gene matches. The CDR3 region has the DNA TGCAGTGCTAGACCCCTACTCGCGGGAGGGTTCCATGAGCAGTTCTTC. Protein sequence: CSARPLLAGGFHEQFF.